The 10 T cell receptor beta chains below were found in one sample sequenced in a study of blood T cell repertoires in COVID-19. Profiled with immunoSEQ multiplex PCR; TCRdb holds only in-frame clones, not every one. The profile covers more than 200,000 clones, with around 82% appearing a single time and less than 5.5% taken by the ten largest. The specimen sequenced was peripheral blood. The receptors were sampled from a man over 45 with active or convalescent COVID-19.

V gene TRBV19 combines with J gene TRBJ1-3, with D tentatively TRBD1 (5 bases). Trimming cost V 5 bases and J 0 bases, with 14 bases left between them. Germline loops: CDR1 LNHDA, CDR2 SQIVND (reference sequence). There are 16 residues in the CDR3. This chain's CDR3 is CASSSIGTFSGNTIYF. The CDR3, as DNA: TGTGCCAGTAGTTCTATCGGGACTTTCTCTGGAAACACCATATATTTT.

The CDR3 bases are TGTGCCAGCAGCGTAGGGGGCACAAAAGCTTTCTTT. It translates to CASSVGGTKAFF. The chain recombines TRBV9 with TRBJ1-1, with D possibly matching TRBD1 (5 bases). The germline V and J ends were trimmed by 0 bases and 9 bases, with 9 bases remaining between them. Germline V lookup: CDR1 SGDLS, CDR2 YYNGEE. The CDR3 extends over 12 amino acids. Together with reference TRBV9 and TRBJ1-1, the CDR3 gives the full variable domain: DSGVTQTPKHLITATGQRVTLRCSPRSGDLSVYWYQQSLDQGLQFLIQYYNGEERAKGNILERFSAQQFPDLHSELNLSSLELGDSALYFCASSVGGTKAFFGQGTRLTVV.

The chain employs TRBV7-2 and TRBJ1-3, with 9 bases matching TRBD1. J gave up 4 bases and V 1 base, and 11 bases lay outside the gene matches. The CDR3 is made up of 18 amino acids. Germline V gives CDR1 SGHTA, CDR2 FQGNSA. CDR3 in amino acids: CASSLGGTGSLGGNTIYF. In DNA, the CDR3 is TGTGCCAGCAGCTTAGGTGGGACAGGGTCTCTTGGGGGAAACACCATATATTTT.

The chain couples TRBV19 to TRBJ1-6; D gene unclear. The germline V and J ends were trimmed by 2 bases and 9 bases, with 17 bases remaining between them. The CDR3 consists of 16 residues. Germline V gene data show CDR1 as LNHDA and CDR2 as SQIVND (reference sequence). CDR3 nucleotide sequence: TGTGCCAGTAGTATATCGCGGGTGAGGAGGAGTTCACCCCTCCACTTT. Residues: CASSISRVRRSSPLHF.

This clone has just a few counts. The chain recombines TRBV5-1 with TRBJ1-1, with D hard to call. The CDR3 spans 13 residues. The germline CDR1 and CDR2 sequences are SGHRS and YFSETQ. Trimming shortened V by 2 bases and J by 3 bases, and 8 bases separated the two germline ends. CDR3 region: CASSFTQYTEAFF. The CDR3, as DNA: TGCGCCAGCAGCTTTACACAGTACACTGAAGCTTTCTTT.

This CDR3 reads CASSLRTGFSAGFF. The CDR3 nucleotides are TGTGCCAGCAGTTTACGGACAGGCTTTTCGGCAGGGTTTTTT. The chain employs TRBV28 and TRBJ1-4, with TRBD1 matching 7 bases. V lost 2 bases, J lost 16 bases, and 13 bases stayed unmatched. Germline CDR1 and CDR2: MDHEN and SYDVKM. The CDR3 length is 14 residues.

The CDR3 DNA follows: TGTGCCAGTAAACCAACGGGGCGGGGACCCCAAGAGACCCAGTACTTC. It specifies CASKPTGRGPQETQYF. This rearrangement joins TRBV19 to TRBJ2-5, with D possibly matching TRBD2 (6 bases). The CDR3 consists of 16 residues. The V and J ends lost 7 bases and 1 base respectively, with 19 bases between them. Germline V gene sequence: CDR1 LNHDA, CDR2 SQIVND (reference sequence).

The V call is TRBV4-2, the J call TRBJ1-1; no firm D call. The CDR3 contains 14 residues. V was shortened by 5 bases and J by 3 bases, with 13 bases between the two germline ends. The germline V gene has CDR1 LGHNA and CDR2 YNFKEQ. The chain's CDR3 is CASSASMGDTEAFF. In nucleotides, the CDR3 is TGTGCCAGCAGCGCAAGTATGGGAGACACTGAAGCTTTCTTT.

This clone appeared many times. The junction and the germline gene differ at one end; a read error may be behind it. The CDR3 sequence: CASSLDLGQGYEQYF. In nucleotides, the CDR3 is TGTGCCAGTAGTTTAGATTTGGGACAGGGTTACGAGCAGTACTTC. The rearrangement uses TRBV19 and TRBJ2-7; TRBD1 matches at 9 bases. Germline assignment: CDR1 LNHDA and CDR2 SQIVND (reference sequence). This CDR3 has 15 residues.

This chain uses TRBV14 with TRBJ1-3; D uncertain. The ends were cut back, 4 bases at V and 3 bases at J, with 10 bases in the middle. This CDR3 contains 14 residues. Germline V gene sequence: CDR1 SGHDN, CDR2 FVKESK. This CDR3 reads CASSPVRVGNTIYF. The DNA for the CDR3 is TGTGCCAGCAGCCCGGTGAGGGTTGGAAACACCATATATTTT.